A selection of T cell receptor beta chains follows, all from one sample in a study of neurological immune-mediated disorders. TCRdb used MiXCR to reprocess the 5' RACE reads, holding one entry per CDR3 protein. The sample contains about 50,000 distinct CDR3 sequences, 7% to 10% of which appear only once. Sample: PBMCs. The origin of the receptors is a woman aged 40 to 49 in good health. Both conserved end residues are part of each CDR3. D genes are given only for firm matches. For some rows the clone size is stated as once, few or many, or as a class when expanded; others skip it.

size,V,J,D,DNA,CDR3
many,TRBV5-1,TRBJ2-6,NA,TGCGCCAGCAGCCGACCTGGACAGACCTGGAGCTCTGGGGCCAACGTCCTGACTTTC,CASSRPGQTWSSGANVLTF
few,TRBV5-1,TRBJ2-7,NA,TGCGCCAGCAGCCCACCGGCGGCCTACGAGCAGTACTTC,CASSPPAAYEQYF
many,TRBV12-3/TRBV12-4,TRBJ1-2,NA,TGTGCCAGCAGTTTACCCAATGGCTACACCTTC,CASSLPNGYTF
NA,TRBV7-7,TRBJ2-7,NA,TGTGCCAGCAGCTTAGCCAGGGGAGACTACGAGCAGTACTTC,CASSLARGDYEQYF
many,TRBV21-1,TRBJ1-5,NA,TGTGCCAGCAGCAAAGGGGGCCAGGAGAGATATAGCAATCAGCCCCAGCATTTT,CASSKGGQERYSNQPQHF
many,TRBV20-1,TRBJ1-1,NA,TGCAGTGCCAGTCCGGGACAGAACACTGAAGCTTTCTTT,CSASPGQNTEAFF
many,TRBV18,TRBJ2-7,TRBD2,TGTGCCAGCTCACCGGCGGGGGGAAACTCCTACGAGCAGTACTTC,CASSPAGGNSYEQYF
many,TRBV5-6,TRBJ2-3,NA,TGTGCCAGCAGCTTCGGACACCATCCAGATACGCAGTATTTT,CASSFGHHPDTQYF
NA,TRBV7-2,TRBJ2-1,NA,TGTGCCAGCAGCTTTGAAGGACAGTCGCACAATGAGCAGTTCTTC,CASSFEGQSHNEQFF
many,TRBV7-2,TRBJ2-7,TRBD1,TGTGCCAGCAGCTTTGACAGGGGGCGGTACGAGCAGTACTTC,CASSFDRGRYEQYF
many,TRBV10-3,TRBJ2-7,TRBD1,TGTGCCATAGACAGGGGGCACGACGAGCAGTACTTC,CAIDRGHDEQYF
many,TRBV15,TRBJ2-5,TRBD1,TGTGCCACCAGCAGAGCAGGGGGACGGCAGACCCAGTACTTC,CATSRAGGRQTQYF
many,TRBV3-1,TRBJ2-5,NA,TGTGCCAGCAGCCAGGAAACAGGGAGTCGCGAGACCCAGTACTTC,CASSQETGSRETQYF
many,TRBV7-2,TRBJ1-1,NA,TGTGCCAGCAGCCTCCAGGAGAACACTGAAGCTTTCTTT,CASSLQENTEAFF
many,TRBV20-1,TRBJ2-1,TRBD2,TGCAGTGCTAGACCGACTAGCGGGGGGCAGGTGTACAATGAGCAGTTCTTC,CSARPTSGGQVYNEQFF
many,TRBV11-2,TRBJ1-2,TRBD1,TGTGCCAGCAGAGGGGGCCCATTTACAACTAACTATGGCTACACCTTC,CASRGGPFTTNYGYTF
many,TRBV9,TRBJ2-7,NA,TGTGCCAGCTGGGCAGAGGCCTACGAGCAGTACTTC,CASWAEAYEQYF
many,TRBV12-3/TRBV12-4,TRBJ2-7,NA,TGTGCCAGCAGTTTTCTCCCCGGACAGTACGAGCAGTACTTC,CASSFLPGQYEQYF
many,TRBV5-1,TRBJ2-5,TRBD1,TGCGCCAGCAGCTTGGGGCGGACAGGGGGGAAGACCCAGTACTTC,CASSLGRTGGKTQYF
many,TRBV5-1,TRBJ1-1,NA,TGCGCCAGCAGCTTGGAAGGAGGGAACACTGAAGCTTTCTTT,CASSLEGGNTEAFF
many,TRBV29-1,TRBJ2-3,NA,TGCAGCGTTGAGTGGACGGCTACAGATACGCAGTATTTT,CSVEWTATDTQYF
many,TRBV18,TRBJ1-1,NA,TGTGCCAGCTCACCGGGCCGCACCAGGGACGCTGAAGCTTTCTTT,CASSPGRTRDAEAFF
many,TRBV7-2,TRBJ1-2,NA,TGTGCCGGACAGACTAACTATGGCTACACCTTC,CAGQTNYGYTF
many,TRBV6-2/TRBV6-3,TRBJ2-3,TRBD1,TGTGCCAGCAGTCACGGACAGGGGGAGACAGATACGCAGTATTTT,CASSHGQGETDTQYF
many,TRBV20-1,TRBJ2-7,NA,TGCAGTGCTACGACAGGCGCTAGAGAGCAGTACTTC,CSATTGAREQYF
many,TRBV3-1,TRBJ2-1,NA,TGTGCCAGCAGCCAAGACAGTTATGAGCAGTTCTTC,CASSQDSYEQFF
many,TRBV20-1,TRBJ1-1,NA,TGCAGTACCAGGGGAGATACTGAAGCTTTCTTT,CSTRGDTEAFF
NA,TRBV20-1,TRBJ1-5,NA,TGCAGTGCTCTCCCCCCAGGTCAGCCCCAGCATTTT,CSALPPGQPQHF
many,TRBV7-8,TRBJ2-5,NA,TGTGCCAGCAGCTTAGCGAGGGAAGGGGAGACCCAGTACTTC,CASSLAREGETQYF
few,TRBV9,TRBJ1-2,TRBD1,TGTGCCAGCAGCGCGTCTCGGGACAGGGGGAACTATGGCTACACCTTC,CASSASRDRGNYGYTF
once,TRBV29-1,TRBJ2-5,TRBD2,TGCAGCGTTGAAGATGGTAGAGGACTAGCTGCCTTCGCCCAGTACTTC,CSVEDGRGLAAFAQYF
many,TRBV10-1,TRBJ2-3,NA,TGCGCCAGCAGTTATAGCACAGATACGCAGTATTTT,CASSYSTDTQYF
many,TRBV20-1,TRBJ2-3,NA,TGCAGCGGAGATAAGGGGAAGGCAGATACGCAGTATTTT,CSGDKGKADTQYF
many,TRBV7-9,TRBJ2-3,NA,TGTGCCAGCTCCCCGGGGGAAGATACGCAGTATTTT,CASSPGEDTQYF
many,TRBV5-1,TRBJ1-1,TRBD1,TGCGCCAGCAGTTGGACCTCGGGACAGGGGGTCACTGAAGCTTTCTTT,CASSWTSGQGVTEAFF
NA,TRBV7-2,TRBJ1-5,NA,TGTGCCAGCAGCTTAGAGGCAGTCCTCAATCAGCCCAAGCATTTT,CASSLEAVLNQPKHF
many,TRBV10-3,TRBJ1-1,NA,TGTGCCATCAGTGGGGGACCCTCGGGGTACACTGAAGCTTTCTTT,CAISGGPSGYTEAFF
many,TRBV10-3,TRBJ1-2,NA,TGTGCCATCAGTGAGTCGAGTATCTATGGCTACACCTTC,CAISESSIYGYTF
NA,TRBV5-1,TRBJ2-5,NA,TGCGCCAGCAGGGGCGGGGGCCCGGGAGAGACCCAGTACTTC,CASRGGGPGETQYF